The source of this T cell receptor beta chain is a study of cytomegalovirus exposure and HLA in healthy donors. The CDR3 runs to 13 residues. The germline V and J ends were trimmed by 7 bases and 1 base, with 9 bases remaining between them. Germline values: CDR1 PRHDT, CDR2 FYEKMQ (reference sequence). It was with 60 Vbeta and 13 Jbeta primers that the PCR ran. Only in-frame clones appear in the TCRdb table, and some are missing; sequencing was by immunoSEQ multiplex PCR. The sample shows about 110,000 clones, roughly 80% of them seen only once. The genes are TRBV13 and TRBJ2-3, with D unclear. The sequencing sample was made of PBMCs. This clonotype was obtained from a man younger than 40 in good health and CMV-seronegative. CDR3 DNA: TGTGCCAGCAAAGAATCAGGCACAGATACGCAGTATTTT. Protein product: CASKESGTDTQYF. The variable domain in full, with the rest retrieved from reference TRBV13 and TRBJ2-3, is AAGVIQSPRHLIKEKRETATLKCYPIPRHDTVYWYQQGPGQDPQFLISFYEKMQSDKGSIPDRFSAQQFSDYHSELNMSSLELGDSALYFCASKESGTDTQYFGPGTRLTVL.